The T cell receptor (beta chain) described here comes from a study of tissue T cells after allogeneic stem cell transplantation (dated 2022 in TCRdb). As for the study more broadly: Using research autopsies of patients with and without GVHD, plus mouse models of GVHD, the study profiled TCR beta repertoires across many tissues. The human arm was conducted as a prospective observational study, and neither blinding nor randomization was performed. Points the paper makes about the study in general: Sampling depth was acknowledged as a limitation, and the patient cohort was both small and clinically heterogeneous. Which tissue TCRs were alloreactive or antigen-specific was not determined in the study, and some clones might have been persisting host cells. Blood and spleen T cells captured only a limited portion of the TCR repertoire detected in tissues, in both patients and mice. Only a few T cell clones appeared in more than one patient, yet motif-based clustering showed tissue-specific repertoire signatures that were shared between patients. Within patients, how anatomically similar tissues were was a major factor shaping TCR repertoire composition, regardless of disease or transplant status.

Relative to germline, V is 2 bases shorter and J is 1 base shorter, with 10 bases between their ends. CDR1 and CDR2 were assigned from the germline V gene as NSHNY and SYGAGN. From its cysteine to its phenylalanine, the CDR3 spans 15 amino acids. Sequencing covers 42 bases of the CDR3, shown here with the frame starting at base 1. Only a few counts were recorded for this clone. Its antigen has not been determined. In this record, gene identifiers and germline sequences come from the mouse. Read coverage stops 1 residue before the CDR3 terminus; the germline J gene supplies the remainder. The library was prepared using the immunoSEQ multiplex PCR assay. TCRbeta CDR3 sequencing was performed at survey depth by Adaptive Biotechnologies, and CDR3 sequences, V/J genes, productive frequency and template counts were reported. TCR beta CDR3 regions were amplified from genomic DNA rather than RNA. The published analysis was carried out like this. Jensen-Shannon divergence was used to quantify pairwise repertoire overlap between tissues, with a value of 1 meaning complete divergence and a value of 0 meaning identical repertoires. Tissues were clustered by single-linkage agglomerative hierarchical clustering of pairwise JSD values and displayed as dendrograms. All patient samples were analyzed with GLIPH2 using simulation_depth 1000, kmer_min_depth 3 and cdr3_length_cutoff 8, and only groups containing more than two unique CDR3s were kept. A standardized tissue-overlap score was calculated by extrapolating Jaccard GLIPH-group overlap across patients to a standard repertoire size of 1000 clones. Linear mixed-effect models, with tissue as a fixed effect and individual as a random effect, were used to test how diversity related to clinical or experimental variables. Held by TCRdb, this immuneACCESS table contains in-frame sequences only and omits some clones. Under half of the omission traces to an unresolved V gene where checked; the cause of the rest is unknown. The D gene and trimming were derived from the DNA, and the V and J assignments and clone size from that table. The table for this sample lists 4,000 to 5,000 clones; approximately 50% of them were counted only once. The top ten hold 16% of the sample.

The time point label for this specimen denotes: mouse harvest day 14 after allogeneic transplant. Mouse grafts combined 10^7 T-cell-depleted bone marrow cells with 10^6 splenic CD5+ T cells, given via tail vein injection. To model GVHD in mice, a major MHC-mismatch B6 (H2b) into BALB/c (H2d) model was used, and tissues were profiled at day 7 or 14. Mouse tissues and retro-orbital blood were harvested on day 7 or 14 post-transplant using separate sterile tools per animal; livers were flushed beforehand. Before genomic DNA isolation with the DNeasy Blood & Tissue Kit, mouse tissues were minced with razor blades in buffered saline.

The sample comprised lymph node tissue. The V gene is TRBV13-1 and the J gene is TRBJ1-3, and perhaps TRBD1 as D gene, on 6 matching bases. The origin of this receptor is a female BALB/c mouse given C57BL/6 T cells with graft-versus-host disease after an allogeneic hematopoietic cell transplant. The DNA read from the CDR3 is TGTGCCAGCAGTGAAGGGCAGGGGTCTGGAAATACGCTCTAT. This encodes CASSEGQGSGNTLY. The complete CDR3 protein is CASSEGQGSGNTLYF.